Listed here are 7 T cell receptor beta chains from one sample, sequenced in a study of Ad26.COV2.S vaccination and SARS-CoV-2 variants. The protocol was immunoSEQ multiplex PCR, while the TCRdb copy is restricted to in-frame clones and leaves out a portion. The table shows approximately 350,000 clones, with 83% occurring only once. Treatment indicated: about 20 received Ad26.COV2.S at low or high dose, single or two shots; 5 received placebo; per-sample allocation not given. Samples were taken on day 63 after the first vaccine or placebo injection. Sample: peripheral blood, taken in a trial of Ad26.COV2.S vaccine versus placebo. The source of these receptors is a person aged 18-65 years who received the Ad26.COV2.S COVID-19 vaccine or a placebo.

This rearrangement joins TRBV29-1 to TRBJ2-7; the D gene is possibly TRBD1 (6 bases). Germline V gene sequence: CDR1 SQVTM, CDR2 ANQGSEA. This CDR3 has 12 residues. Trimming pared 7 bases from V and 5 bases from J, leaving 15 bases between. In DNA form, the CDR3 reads TGCAGCGCAACAGGGTTCAGGAACGAGCAGTACTTC. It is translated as CSATGFRNEQYF.

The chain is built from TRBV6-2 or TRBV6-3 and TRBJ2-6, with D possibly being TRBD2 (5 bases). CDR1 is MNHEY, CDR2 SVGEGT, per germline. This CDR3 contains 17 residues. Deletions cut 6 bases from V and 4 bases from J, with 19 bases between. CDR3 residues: CASSRSGTWAGANVLTF. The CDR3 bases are TGTGCCAGCAGCCGAAGCGGTACCTGGGCAGGGGCCAACGTCCTGACTTTC.

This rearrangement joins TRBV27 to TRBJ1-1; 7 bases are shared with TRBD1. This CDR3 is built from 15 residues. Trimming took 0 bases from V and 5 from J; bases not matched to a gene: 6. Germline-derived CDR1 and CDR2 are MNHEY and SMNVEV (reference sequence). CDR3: CASSLSAGGGTEAFF. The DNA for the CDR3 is TGTGCCAGCAGTTTATCCGCAGGGGGAGGGACTGAAGCTTTCTTT.

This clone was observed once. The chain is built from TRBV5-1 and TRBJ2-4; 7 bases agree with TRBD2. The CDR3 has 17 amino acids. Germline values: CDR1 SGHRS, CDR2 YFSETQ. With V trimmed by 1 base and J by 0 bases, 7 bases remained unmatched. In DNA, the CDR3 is TGCGCCAGCAGCTTGCCTAGCGGCCCACTAGCCAAAAACATTCAGTACTTC. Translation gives CASSLPSGPLAKNIQYF.

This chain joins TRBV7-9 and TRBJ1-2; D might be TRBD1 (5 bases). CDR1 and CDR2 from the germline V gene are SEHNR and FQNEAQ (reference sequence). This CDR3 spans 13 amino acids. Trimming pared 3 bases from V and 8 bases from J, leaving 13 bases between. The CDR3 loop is CASSFPGAEGYTF. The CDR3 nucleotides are TGTGCCAGCAGCTTCCCCGGGGCTGAAGGCTACACCTTC. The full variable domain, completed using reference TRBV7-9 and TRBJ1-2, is DTGVSQNPRHKITKRGQNVTFRCDPISEHNRLYWYRQTLGQGPEFLTYFQNEAQLEKSRLLSDRFSAERPKGSFSTLEIQRTEQGDSAMYLCASSFPGAEGYTFGSGTRLTVV.

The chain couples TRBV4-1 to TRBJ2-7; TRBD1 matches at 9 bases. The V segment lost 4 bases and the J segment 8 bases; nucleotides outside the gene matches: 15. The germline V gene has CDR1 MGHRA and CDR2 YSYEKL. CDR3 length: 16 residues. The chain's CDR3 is CASSLLPGQGVPKQYF. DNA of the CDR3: TGCGCCAGCAGCCTACTCCCGGGACAGGGAGTCCCGAAGCAGTACTTC.

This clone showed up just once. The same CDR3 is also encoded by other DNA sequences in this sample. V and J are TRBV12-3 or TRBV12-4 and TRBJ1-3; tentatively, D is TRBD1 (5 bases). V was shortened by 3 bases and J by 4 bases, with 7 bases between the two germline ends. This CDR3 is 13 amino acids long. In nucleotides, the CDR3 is TGTGCCAGCAGTTTCTCAGGGGGAAACACCATATATTTT. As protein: CASSFSGGNTIYF.